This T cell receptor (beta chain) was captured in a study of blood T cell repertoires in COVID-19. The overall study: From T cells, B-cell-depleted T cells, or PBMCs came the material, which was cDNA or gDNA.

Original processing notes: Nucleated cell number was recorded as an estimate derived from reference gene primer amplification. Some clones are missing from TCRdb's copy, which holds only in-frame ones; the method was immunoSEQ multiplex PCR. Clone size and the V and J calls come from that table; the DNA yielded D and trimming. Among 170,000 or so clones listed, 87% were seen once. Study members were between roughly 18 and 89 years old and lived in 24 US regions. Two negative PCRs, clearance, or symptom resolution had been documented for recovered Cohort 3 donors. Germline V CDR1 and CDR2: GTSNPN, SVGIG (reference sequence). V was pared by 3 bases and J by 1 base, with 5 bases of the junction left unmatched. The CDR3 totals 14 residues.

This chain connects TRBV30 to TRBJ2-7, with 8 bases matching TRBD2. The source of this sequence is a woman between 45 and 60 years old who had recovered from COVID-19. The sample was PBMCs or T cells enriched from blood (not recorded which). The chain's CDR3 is CAWSVAGKSYEQYF. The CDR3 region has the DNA TGTGCCTGGAGCGTAGCGGGAAAGTCCTACGAGCAGTACTTC.